This T cell receptor (beta chain) stems from a study of shared clonotypes between healthy human individuals. Study-level findings and limits: Non-shared clonotypes had lower generation probabilities than clonotypes shared by all four sorted-subset donors. A few donors had 4% to 5% of their naive CD4 clonotypes in common.

There are 13 residues in the CDR3. V lost 3 bases to trimming and J lost 7 bases, with 13 bases between them. CDR1 MDHEN and CDR2 SYDVKM come from the germline V gene. The assay ran at deep level. The method was immunoSEQ multiplex PCR; TCRdb's version includes in-frame clones alone and lacks a portion of them. The sample lists around 1 million clones, about three quarters occurring once. The study drew all its donors from Caucasian adults living in Nashville, Tennessee. As regards this clone: Its antigen is unknown.

Sample: memory CD4+ T cells sorted from blood. Subset here: CD45RA-negative fraction. The genes are TRBV28 and TRBJ2-7; D is ambiguous. This TCR was sampled from a man aged 18 to 30 in good health. The CDR3 spells CASSLVTVGEQYF. The CDR3 DNA reads TGTGCCAGCAGTTTGGTAACGGTCGGGGAGCAGTACTTC.